A single sample is the source of the 22 T cell receptor beta chains below, sequenced in a study of Ad26.COV2.S vaccination and SARS-CoV-2 variants. Documented treatment: 19 received Ad26.COV2.S at low or high dose, single or two shots; roughly five received placebo; per-sample allocation not given. Material that was analyzed had been drawn on day 63 after the first vaccine or placebo injection. Clones were sequenced by immunoSEQ multiplex PCR, and TCRdb holds only the in-frame ones, with some missing. The repertoire consists of around 450,000 clones, with 89% occurring once and the leading ten covering about 1.5%. This specimen consisted of peripheral blood, obtained in a trial of Ad26.COV2.S vaccine versus placebo. The receptor set was obtained from a person aged 18-65 years who received the Ad26.COV2.S COVID-19 vaccine or a placebo.

The chain employs TRBV18 and TRBJ1-4, with no clear D. Trimming took 6 bases from V and 7 from J, leaving 15 bases between them. The CDR3 contains 14 residues. CDR1 and CDR2 (germline): KGHSH, LQKENI. The chain's CDR3 is CASSPPGFGEKLFF. The CDR3 DNA reads as TGTGCCAGCTCTCCGCCGGGGTTCGGTGAAAAACTGTTTTTT.

J is TRBJ2-7 and V is TRBV14; D remains ambiguous. The V end was cut by 4 bases, the J end by 2 bases, with 9 bases between. CDR1 is SGHDN and CDR2 is FVKESK in the germline V gene. The CDR3 runs to 13 residues. The CDR3 here is CASSPVKTYEQYF. The CDR3 DNA is TGTGCCAGCAGCCCGGTCAAGACCTACGAGCAGTACTTC.

The CDR3 region has the DNA TGTGCCAGCAGAACTGGGTCAGGGGGCTTACAAGAGACCCAGTACTTC. Its translation: CASRTGSGGLQETQYF. This chain links TRBV2 with TRBJ2-5, with 8 positions matching TRBD1. Trimming cost V 6 bases and J 2 bases; bases outside gene matches: 11. This CDR3 is built from 16 residues. CDR1 is SNHLY and CDR2 is FYNNEI in the germline V gene.

This clone was observed once. The chain uses TRBV30 and TRBJ1-5, with D perhaps matching TRBD1 (5 bases). Germline loops: CDR1 GTSNPN, CDR2 SVGIG (reference sequence). V was clipped by 2 bases and J by 7 bases, with 18 bases between them. The CDR3 contains 15 residues. CDR3 in amino acids: CAWSPPGGFGQPQHF. The DNA for the CDR3 is TGTGCCTGGAGTCCGCCGGGGGGGTTTGGCCAGCCCCAGCATTTT.

The J gene is TRBJ1-2, the V gene TRBV5-4, with 7 positions matching TRBD1. This CDR3 region has 12 residues. V lost 5 bases to trimming and J lost 6 bases; unmatched junction nucleotides: 4. Germline lookup yields CDR1 SGHNT and CDR2 YYREEE (reference sequence). The CDR3 loop reads CASSPDRDGYTF. The CDR3 coding sequence is TGTGCCAGCAGTCCTGACAGGGATGGCTACACCTTC.

Only a few counts were recorded for this clone. The V and J genes are TRBV29-1 and TRBJ1-2, with 7 positions matching TRBD1. J gave up 4 bases and V 3 bases, and 2 bases lay outside the gene matches. The CDR3 extends over 12 amino acids. Germline values: CDR1 SQVTM, CDR2 ANQGSEA. CDR3 nucleotide sequence: TGCAGCGTTGACTGGGACAGCTATGGCTACACCTTC. Translation gives CSVDWDSYGYTF.

Comments on this clone: In the same sample, other DNA sequences code for this CDR3. The genes are TRBV5-1 and TRBJ1-1; no firm D call. The CDR3 runs 13 residues. V shed 0 bases and J shed 2 bases, with 5 bases lying between them. The germline CDR1 and CDR2 sequences are SGHRS and YFSETQ. CDR3 amino acids: CASSLASNTEAFF. CDR3 nucleotides: TGCGCCAGCAGCTTGGCCTCCAACACTGAAGCTTTCTTT.

The table lists this clone with a count of one. V usage is TRBV5-1 and J usage is TRBJ2-1; no clear D gene. There are 14 residues in the CDR3. The V end lost 0 bases, the J end lost 5 bases, and 9 bases lay between the germline ends. From germline, CDR1 is SGHRS and CDR2 YFSETQ. CDR3 sequence reads: CASSLGSQNNEQFF. The CDR3 bases are TGCGCCAGCAGCTTGGGTTCTCAAAACAATGAGCAGTTCTTC.

The V and J genes are TRBV7-8 and TRBJ2-7; D unclear. CDR1 is SGHVS and CDR2 is FQNEAQ in the germline V gene. The CDR3 consists of 11 residues. Trimming removed 3 bases from V and 11 bases from J, with 11 bases in between. CDR3 nucleotide sequence: TGTGCCAGCAGCTTGGGGTTTGGGGAGTACTTC. Translating it yields CASSLGFGEYF.

This clone was detected a few times. The chain recombines TRBV4-2 with TRBJ2-7; 11 bases are shared with TRBD2. The CDR3 has 18 amino acids. CDR1 LGHNA and CDR2 YNFKEQ come from the germline V gene. With 0 bases clipped from V and 2 bases from J, the junction kept 9 bases outside the gene matches. The CDR3 DNA reads as TGTGCCAGCAGCCAAGAATTAACTAGCGGGGGAAGCCCCTACGAGCAGTACTTC. It codes for CASSQELTSGGSPYEQYF.

The genes are TRBV14 and TRBJ1-2; D ambiguous. This CDR3 contains 13 residues. V gave up 1 base and J gave up 7 bases, with 10 bases separating them. CDR1 SGHDN and CDR2 FVKESK come from the germline V gene. CDR3 bases: TGTGCCAGCAGCCAAGCACGGGTCGGTGGCTACACCTTC. Translating it yields CASSQARVGGYTF.

The genes are TRBV11-3 and TRBJ2-7, with TRBD2 as a possible D gene (6 bases). CDR1 is SGHNT, CDR2 YENEEA, per germline. The CDR3 is made up of 14 amino acids. Trimming cost V 6 bases and J 0 bases, with 12 bases left between them. CDR3 DNA sequence: TGTGCCAGCAGTCACACGGGAGCCTCCTACGAGCAGTACTTC. Its protein product is CASSHTGASYEQYF.

J is TRBJ2-7 and V is TRBV28, with D possibly being TRBD2 (6 bases). Trimming removed 1 base from V and 5 bases from J, with 18 bases in between. Germline-derived CDR1 and CDR2 are MDHEN and SYDVKM. This CDR3 has 16 amino acids. CDR3 DNA sequence: TGTGCCAGCAGTTTATACGGGGGTGGAGTGGGAAACGAGCAGTACTTC. It is translated as CASSLYGGGVGNEQYF.

In regard to this clone: The same CDR3 can be traced to other DNA sequences in this sample. This sequence joins TRBV18 and TRBJ1-5, with D possibly TRBD1 on 6 matching bases. The CDR3 spans 14 residues. With 2 bases removed from V and 1 base from J, the gap between germline ends came to 6 bases. Germline assignment: CDR1 KGHSH and CDR2 LQKENI. CDR3 nucleotide sequence: TGTGCCAGCTCACCAGGGACAAGCAATCAGCCCCAGCATTTT. This gives the protein CASSPGTSNQPQHF.

The chain recombines TRBV7-2 with TRBJ1-1; D not resolved. V lost 2 bases and J 1 base, leaving 8 bases between the germline ends. Germline V CDR1 and CDR2: SGHTA, FQGNSA. CDR3 size: 14 residues. CDR3 in DNA: TGTGCCAGCAGCTTATTCTCGGGGAACACTGAAGCTTTCTTT. The encoded protein is CASSLFSGNTEAFF.

V is TRBV27 and J is TRBJ2-3, with D tentatively TRBD1 or TRBD2 (5 bases each). The CDR3 has 13 residues. Germline CDR1 reads MNHEY; CDR2 reads SMNVEV (reference sequence). V was shortened by 6 bases and J by 3 bases, with 10 bases between the two germline ends. CDR3 bases: TGTGCCAGCAGGGGGGTAAGGACAGATACGCAGTATTTT. Its protein product is CASRGVRTDTQYF.

The chain joins TRBV30 to TRBJ1-6; no reliable D call. V was shortened by 1 base and J by 7 bases, with 5 bases between the two germline ends. This CDR3 region has 12 residues. CDR1 is GTSNPN, CDR2 SVGIG, per germline (reference sequence). CDR3 residues: CAWSASNSPLHF. The CDR3 bases are TGTGCCTGGAGTGCCTCAAATTCACCCCTCCACTTT.

The chain couples TRBV18 to TRBJ2-1, with TRBD2 matching 11 bases. Per germline, CDR1 KGHSH and CDR2 LQKENI. The CDR3 has 15 amino acids. After removal of 3 bases from V and 10 bases from J, the junction contained 8 bases not matched to a gene. DNA of the CDR3: TGTGCCAGCTCACCGGATAGCGGGAGGGTAGTCGAGCAGTTCTTC. Protein sequence: CASSPDSGRVVEQFF.

The chain uses TRBV12-3 or TRBV12-4 and TRBJ2-2; D gene ambiguous. The CDR3 spans 13 residues. The V end was cut by 8 bases, the J end by 0 bases, with 7 bases between. CDR3 bases: TGTGCCAGCGGAGTATCGAACACCGGGGAGCTGTTTTTT. Encoded protein: CASGVSNTGELFF.

The chain is built from TRBV28 and TRBJ2-3, with D maybe TRBD2 (7 bases). Trimming took off 6 bases at V and 2 bases at J, with 27 bases between the two ends. The germline V gene has CDR1 MDHEN and CDR2 SYDVKM. The CDR3 totals 19 residues. CDR3 DNA: TGTGCCAGCAGCACGGACAGACCCTTGACTAGCCGTCCCACAGATACGCAGTATTTT. Translated: CASSTDRPLTSRPTDTQYF.

The J gene is TRBJ2-1, the V gene TRBV12-3 or TRBV12-4; the D gene is possibly TRBD2 (6 bases). The CDR3 totals 12 residues. Trimming shortened V by 6 bases and J by 6 bases, and 9 bases separated the two germline ends. CDR3 in DNA: TGTGCCAGCAGAATACTAGCCAATGAGCAGTTCTTC. Translation: CASRILANEQFF.

The gene calls are TRBV7-2 and TRBJ2-7; D is unresolved. The V gene lost 5 bases and the J gene lost 7 bases, with 12 bases spanning the gap. The CDR3 consists of 12 residues. Germline V gene data show CDR1 as SGHTA and CDR2 as FQGNSA. The CDR3 DNA follows: TGTGCCAGCAGCAGGCCCTTGGGGGAGCAGTACTTC. Translated, it gives CASSRPLGEQYF.